The 13 T cell receptor beta chains given below trace back to one sample, sequenced in a study of blood T cell repertoires in COVID-19. Sequenced by immunoSEQ multiplex PCR; TCRdb stores in-frame clones only, minus some. Of 250,000 to 300,000 clones detected, 86% appear once; the ten largest clones hold 3.6%. The sample consisted of peripheral blood. The receptors derive from a young man with active or convalescent COVID-19.

This clone came up a few times. The genes are TRBV7-3 and TRBJ1-1; TRBD1 agrees at 7 bases. Germline assignment: CDR1 SGHTA and CDR2 FQGTGA. Losses at the gene ends were 6 bases for V and 4 bases for J; bases not matched to a gene: 8. CDR3 length equals 14 residues. The DNA of the CDR3 is TGTGCCAGCAGTCAACAGGGGTCGGGCACTGAAGCTTTCTTT. Amino acids: CASSQQGSGTEAFF. The entire variable domain, with the rest obtained from reference TRBV7-3 and TRBJ1-1, is as follows: GAGVSQTPSNKVTEKGKYVELRCDPISGHTALYWYRQSLGQGPEFLIYFQGTGAADDSGLPNDRFFAVRPEGSVSTLKIQRTERGDSAVYLCASSQQGSGTEAFFGQGTRLTVV.

V and J are TRBV19 and TRBJ1-1; possibly TRBD1 for D (6 bases). V lost 3 bases to trimming and J lost 5 bases, with 19 bases between them. The CDR3 has 16 amino acids. Per the germline V gene, CDR1 is LNHDA and CDR2 is SQIVND (reference sequence). CDR3 sequence reads: CASSISRGYEGTEAFF. In nucleotides, the CDR3 is TGTGCCAGTAGTATTTCCAGGGGCTACGAGGGGACTGAAGCTTTCTTT.

This chain uses TRBV11-1 with TRBJ2-7, with TRBD1 matching over 7 bases. Germline CDR1 and CDR2: SGHAT and FQDESV (reference sequence). The CDR3 is made up of 12 amino acids. J was trimmed by 4 bases and V by 5 bases; bases with no gene match: 2. DNA of the CDR3: TGTGCCAGCAGCAACAGGGGATACGAGCAGTACTTC. Protein product: CASSNRGYEQYF.

The chain is built from TRBV24-1 and TRBJ1-2; no definite D call. This CDR3 has 12 residues. The V gene lost 4 bases and the J gene lost 2 bases, with 4 bases spanning the gap. The germline gives CDR1 KGHDR, CDR2 SFDVKD. The CDR3, as DNA: TGTGCCACCAGTGACGTGAACTATGGCTACACCTTC. Translation gives CATSDVNYGYTF.

This rearrangement joins TRBV10-3 to TRBJ2-7, with 11 positions matching TRBD1. The CDR3 loop spans 16 amino acids. Germline V gene lookup returns CDR1 ENHRY and CDR2 SYGVKD. V gave up 5 bases and J gave up 6 bases; unmatched junction bases: 12. CDR3 sequence: CAISPSPSGTGGEQYF. The CDR3 DNA reads TGTGCCATCAGTCCCTCCCCCTCCGGGACAGGGGGCGAGCAGTACTTC.

This clone occurred a few times. The chain employs TRBV9 and TRBJ1-5, with a tentative D call TRBD1 (5 bases). CDR1 is SGDLS, CDR2 YYNGEE, per germline. V was trimmed by 3 bases and J by 5 bases, leaving 9 bases between them. CDR3 length: 13 amino acids. CDR3 protein: CASSAGWDQPQHF. CDR3 nucleotide sequence: TGTGCCAGCAGCGCAGGGTGGGATCAGCCCCAGCATTTT.

V gene TRBV11-2 combines with J gene TRBJ2-3; TRBD2 matches at 8 bases. J lost 8 bases, V lost 3 bases, and 7 bases had no gene match. Germline CDR1 and CDR2: SGHAT and FQNNGV. The CDR3 has 14 amino acids. The CDR3 sequence: CASSFSGGSRTQYF. In DNA, the CDR3 is TGTGCCAGCAGCTTTTCGGGGGGGTCTCGTACGCAGTATTTT. The full variable domain, in which reference TRBV11-2 and TRBJ2-3 provide the parts outside the CDR3, is EAGVAQSPRYKIIEKRQSVAFWCNPISGHATLYWYQQILGQGPKLLIQFQNNGVVDDSQLPKDRFSAERLKGVDSTLKIQPAKLEDSAVYLCASSFSGGSRTQYFGPGTRLTVL.

The rearrangement links TRBV18 to TRBJ2-5, with 13 bases lining up with TRBD2. This CDR3 is 19 amino acids long. Per germline, CDR1 KGHSH and CDR2 LQKENI. V lost 0 bases, J lost 1 base, and 8 bases stayed unmatched. The CDR3, as DNA: TGTGCCAGCTCACCACCGAGACTAGCGGGAGGCTCGGGCCAAGAGACCCAGTACTTC. Protein: CASSPPRLAGGSGQETQYF.

This clone was picked up one time. The gene calls are TRBV7-7 and TRBJ2-2; D might be TRBD2 (5 bases). The CDR3 runs 19 residues. Germline V CDR1 and CDR2: SSHAT, FNYEAQ (reference sequence). V dropped 3 bases and J dropped 0 bases, with 20 bases sitting between them. This chain's CDR3 is CASSLAPLGAAANTGELFF. DNA of the CDR3: TGTGCCAGCAGCTTGGCGCCCTTGGGAGCCGCCGCGAACACCGGGGAGCTGTTTTTT.

The gene calls are TRBV7-9 and TRBJ1-4; D remains ambiguous. Per the germline V gene, CDR1 is SEHNR and CDR2 is FQNEAQ (reference sequence). The CDR3 runs 13 residues. Deletions cut 7 bases from V and 4 bases from J, with 10 bases between. CDR3 nucleotides: TGTGCCAGCAAAGGACTGGGTAATGAAAAACTGTTTTTT. Translating gives CASKGLGNEKLFF.

The chain employs TRBV20-1 and TRBJ2-3; D not resolved. V was clipped by 5 bases and J by 8 bases, with 11 bases between them. CDR1 DFQATT and CDR2 SNEGSKA come from the germline V gene (reference sequence). This CDR3 has 11 residues. The CDR3 DNA reads as TGCAGTGCTGAACTTGGCGGTACGCAGTATTTT. It codes for CSAELGGTQYF.

The chain uses TRBV4-2 and TRBJ2-3, with a weak D call TRBD1 (6 bases). V gave up 0 bases and J gave up 3 bases, with 13 bases separating them. Germline loops: CDR1 LGHNA, CDR2 YNFKEQ. CDR3 length: 16 residues. DNA for the CDR3: TGTGCCAGCAGCCAAGAAGCAGGGGTGAGGACAGATACGCAGTATTTT. Its protein is CASSQEAGVRTDTQYF.

This clone was counted once. The chain carries TRBV2 and TRBJ2-7; unclear D gene. Germline CDR1 SNHLY, CDR2 FYNNEI. V lost 6 bases and J lost 3, with 9 bases in between. This CDR3 contains 12 residues. The CDR3 DNA follows: TGTGCCAGCAGGTTGTATAGCTACGAGCAGTACTTC. Translation gives CASRLYSYEQYF.